This T cell receptor (beta chain) was documented in a study of tumor-infiltrating lymphocytes in primary liver carcinoma. This clonotype showed up just once. Its matching antigen is unknown. Constant-region priming of around 500 ng total RNA yielded TCR beta cDNA. Three nested multiplex PCR rounds of slightly modified ARM-PCR generated TCR beta libraries. Amplification in the first two PCR rounds was performed using TRBV1-TRBV30 forward primers and a C-beta reverse primer for approximately 10 cycles each. One entry per CDR3 protein, called by TCRdb with MiXCR from the multiplex PCR reads. The table records approximately 330,000 distinct CDR3 sequences, about 65% of them present only once. Unsorted whole blood yielded the blood RNA, and germline DNA was also extracted. Before the surgical procedure, approximately 4 milliliters of peripheral blood were collected. General study points: Bulk samples went unsorted, so CD4+ and CD8+ repertoires were not compared. Researchers found tumor-adjacent and tumor-blood pairs overlapped less than tumor region pairs.

This CDR3 has 12 residues. CDR1 and CDR2 (germline): KGHDR, SFDVKD. J was trimmed by 5 bases and V by 10 bases; bases with no gene match: 5. The sequence was obtained from a man aged 40-50 years with primary liver carcinoma and hepatitis B virus infection. The chain carries TRBV24-1 and TRBJ2-5; the match to TRBD1 covers 8 bases. The sequencing sample was made of peripheral blood. The CDR3 coding sequence is TGTGCCACAGGACAGGGCTGGGAGACCCAGTACTTC. It specifies CATGQGWETQYF.